This T cell receptor beta chain was identified during a study of T cells in Graves' hyperthyroidism and ophthalmopathy. This clonotype has a count of ten or more. Antigen unknown. The source material, RNA transcripts, was used to amplify TCR beta CDR3 regions. The HTBI primer set drove a first-round RT-PCR of the TCR CDR3. MiXCR was run by TCRdb on the multiplex PCR reads, yielding one entry per CDR3 protein. The sample has roughly 100,000 distinct CDR3 sequences, approximately 40% seen once. Findings of the study overall: In validation, the model predicted ophthalmopathy. These predictions came a median 6.5 months before onset. Ophthalmopathy and stable hyperthyroidism were separated by a 13 V-J model.

V was trimmed by 4 bases and J by 0 bases, leaving 8 bases between them. This CDR3 has 15 residues. From germline, CDR1 is SGHRS and CDR2 YFSETQ. A lack of ophthalmopathy progression within 18 months defined stable Graves' hyperthyroidism. The TCR sequence derives from a woman aged 25-40 years with Graves' hyperthyroidism. The sequencing input was peripheral blood or thyroid tissue (not recorded which). This chain links TRBV5-1 with TRBJ2-6, with unresolved D. CDR3 sequence reads: CASSPDPSGANVLTF. In DNA, the CDR3 is TGCGCCAGCAGCCCTGACCCCTCTGGGGCCAACGTCCTGACTTTC.